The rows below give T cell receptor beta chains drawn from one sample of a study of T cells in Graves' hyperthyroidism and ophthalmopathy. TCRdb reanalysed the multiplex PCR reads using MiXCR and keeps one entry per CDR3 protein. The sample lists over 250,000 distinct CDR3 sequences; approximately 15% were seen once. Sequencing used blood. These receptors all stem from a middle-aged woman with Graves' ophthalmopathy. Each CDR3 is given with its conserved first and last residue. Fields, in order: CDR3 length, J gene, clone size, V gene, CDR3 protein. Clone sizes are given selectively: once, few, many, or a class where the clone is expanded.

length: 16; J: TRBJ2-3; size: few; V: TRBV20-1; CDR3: CSAPRLAGGNTDTQYF
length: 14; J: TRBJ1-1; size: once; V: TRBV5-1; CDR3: CASSLVGGSSEVFF
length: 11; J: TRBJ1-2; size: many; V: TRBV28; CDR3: CASSFKDGYTF
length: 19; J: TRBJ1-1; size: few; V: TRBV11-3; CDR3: CASSLAVGTGTSMNTEAFF
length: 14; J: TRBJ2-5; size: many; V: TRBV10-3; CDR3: CATLRDRGEETQYF
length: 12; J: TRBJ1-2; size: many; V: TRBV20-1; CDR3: CSATTGKYGYTF
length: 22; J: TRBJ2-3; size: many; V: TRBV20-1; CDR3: CSAFALSGTEALAQPGTDTQYF
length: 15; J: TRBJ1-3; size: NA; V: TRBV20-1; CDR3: CSARPDRVSGNTIYF
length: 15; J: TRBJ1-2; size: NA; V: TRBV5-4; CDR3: CASSSGQGANYGYTF
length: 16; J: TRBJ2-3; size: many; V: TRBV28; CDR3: CASSLGPQGSTDTQYF
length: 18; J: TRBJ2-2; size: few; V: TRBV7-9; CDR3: CASLGLAGGTTNTGELFF
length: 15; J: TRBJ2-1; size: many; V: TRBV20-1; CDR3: CSARDASRGHNEQFF
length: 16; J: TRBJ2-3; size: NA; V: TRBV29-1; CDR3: CSVTMGSATSTDTQYF
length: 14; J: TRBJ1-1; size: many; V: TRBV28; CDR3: CASSEGGPNTEAFF
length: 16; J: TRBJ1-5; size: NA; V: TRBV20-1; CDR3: CSAHEATRYSNQPQHF
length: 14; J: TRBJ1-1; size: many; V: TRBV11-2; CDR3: CASSYETDGSEAFF
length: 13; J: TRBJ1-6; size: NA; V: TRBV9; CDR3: CASSVGGSSPLHF
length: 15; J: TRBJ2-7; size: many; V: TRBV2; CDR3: CASSAQKGLNYEQYF
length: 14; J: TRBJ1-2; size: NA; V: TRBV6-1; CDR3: CASSEDRGPRGYTF
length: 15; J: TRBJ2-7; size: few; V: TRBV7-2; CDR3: CASSGKRGGSYEQYF
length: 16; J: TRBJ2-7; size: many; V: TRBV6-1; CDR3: CASSATAGTRFGEQYF
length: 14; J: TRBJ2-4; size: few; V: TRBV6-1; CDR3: CASLRGVEENIQYF
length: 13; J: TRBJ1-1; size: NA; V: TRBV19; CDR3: CASSSREHTGAFF
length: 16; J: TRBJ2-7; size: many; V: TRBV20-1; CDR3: CSARSSTGGSFDEQYF
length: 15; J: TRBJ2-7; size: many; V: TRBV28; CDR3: CASSGGGMSSYEQYF
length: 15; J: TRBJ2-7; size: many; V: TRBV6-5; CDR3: CASSYSLEASYEQYF
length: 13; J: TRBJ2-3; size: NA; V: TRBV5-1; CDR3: CASSFGQTDTQYF
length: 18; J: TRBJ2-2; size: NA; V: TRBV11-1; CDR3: CASSLNGVGQGGAGELFF
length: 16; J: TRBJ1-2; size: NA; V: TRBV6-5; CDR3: CASSYFPARGFQGYTF
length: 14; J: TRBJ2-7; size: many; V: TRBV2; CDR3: CASSSGTPVYEQYF
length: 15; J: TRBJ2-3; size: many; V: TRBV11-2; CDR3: CASSLGLGLTDTQYF
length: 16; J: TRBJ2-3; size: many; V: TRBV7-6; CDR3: CASSLMGGQLRDTQYF